This T cell receptor (beta chain) was identified during a study of T cells after yellow fever vaccination (dated by TCRdb to between 2018 and 2021). About the full investigation: The SMART-Seq v4 Ultra Low Input RNA kit was used to prepare libraries from fractions with low cell numbers. To follow T-cell clones before and after primary and booster YFV17D yellow fever vaccination, bulk TCR alpha and beta repertoires were sequenced over time. Two healthy male donors, one aged 18 to 30 and one aged 30 to 40 years, were included in the cohort. Blood was collected at multiple timepoints before and after primary and secondary immunization, and bulk PBMC replicates and cell subsets were isolated. General conclusions and limits of the study: The study included only two donors, which limits how far the findings can be generalized. FACS-sorted repertoires could contain abundant contaminating clonotypes from the bulk population, so computational filtering was required. A small fraction of clonotypes showed up in both the CD4 and CD8 compartments, probably as a result of convergent recombination. Most clones expanded after primary vaccination (approximately 96% of CD4 and over 80% of CD8) were re-detected after the booster, suggesting that broad memory maintenance occurred. Compared with the primary T-cell response, the secondary T-cell response was faster but weaker, reaching its peak on day 5 rather than on day 15.

The sample's treatment or condition label, decoded: live attenuated yellow fever vaccine strain. At each blood-draw timepoint, two biological replicates of bulk PBMCs were obtained. A standard Ficoll-Paque protocol was used to isolate PBMCs from peripheral blood. TriZol was used to extract RNA from bulk PBMCs, from CD4 and CD8 fractions, and from dextramer-positive and dextramer-negative fractions. TCR cDNA was synthesized by 5'RACE template switching, through which a universal primer site and unique molecular identifiers were introduced. Priming of cDNA synthesis was performed from both the TCR alpha and TCR beta constant segments. Library amplification used two PCR steps, and the second PCR step added sample barcodes and sequencing adapters. Libraries were sequenced on Illumina HiSeq 2500 (2x100 bp) or NovaSeq (2x150 bp). Per the original workflow: MIGEC was used to demultiplex reads and collapse the reads into UMI consensus sequences, and MiXCR was used for V(D)J alignment. Using edgeR on replicate PBMC samples, clonotypes were called vaccine-responding if FDR was below 0.01 and the log2 fold change was above 5 up to day 15. CD4 or CD8 identity was assigned to each bulk clonotype according to whether the clonotype was present at higher abundance in the sequenced CD4 repertoire or the sequenced CD8 repertoire. Starting from the raw public reads, TCRdb applied fastp trimming at Q25, assembled clones with MiXCR and retained in-frame beta chains. One record per CDR3 amino acid sequence lists the most common genes and DNA. None of the V and J calls come from the authors' own analysis; TCRdb made them. The sample includes under 600,000 distinct CDR3 sequences, with 21% observed a single time. Around 17% of the sample belongs to the ten largest clones.

V is clipped by 3 bases and J by 8 bases, and the sequence between their germline boundaries is 22 bases long. The CDR3 goes from the cysteine to the phenylalanine over 16 residues. Solely the CDR3 DNA is kept, with 48 bases framed from the first base. The germline V gene sets CDR1 to MGHDK and CDR2 to SYGVNS. This clonotype was recorded a few times. Its antigen target is currently unknown. Nothing much larger sits one base from this clone, and base qualities are not available. This chain is built from TRBV25-1 and TRBJ1-2; too little of a D gene remains to name it. The starting material was PBMCs, obtained about 20 days after the first yellow fever vaccination. The receptor was isolated from a man aged 18 to 30 who received the YFV17D yellow fever vaccine. The base sequence is TGTGCCAGCAGTGACCCCCTGCGACAACGGAGTGGGGGCTACACCTTC. Its coded protein is CASSDPLRQRSGGYTF.